Given below is one T cell receptor (beta chain) in context. This sample is part of a study of blood T cell repertoires in COVID-19. In the authors' methods: The assay estimated nucleated cells by amplifying reference gene primers. TCRdb keeps only in-frame clones here, not all; method: immunoSEQ multiplex PCR. Clone size and V and J calls were adopted from that table, with D and trimming inferred from the DNA. The table has under 150,000 clones, over 85% seen once. Sequencing was performed on peripheral blood. This TCR was sampled from a man between 45 and 60 years old with active COVID-19.

CDR3: CASSQSGANVLTF. The CDR3 nucleotides read TGTGCCAGCAGCCAATCTGGGGCCAACGTCCTGACTTTC. The V gene is TRBV5-6, the J gene TRBJ2-6, with no clear D. CDR3 length equals 13 residues. Trimming removed 4 bases from V and 1 base from J, with 3 bases in between. Germline loops: CDR1 SGHDT, CDR2 YYEEEE.